This is a list of T cell receptor beta chains from one sample in a study of blood T cell repertoires in COVID-19. Using immunoSEQ multiplex PCR, the repertoire was profiled, and TCRdb retains in-frame clones only, with some absent. The data show about 130,000 clones, roughly 85% seen once. The sequencing sample was made of peripheral blood. The receptors derive from a woman of 80 years or more with acute or convalescent COVID-19. CDR3s include the opening cysteine and the closing phenylalanine or tryptophan. The order of the fields is CDR3 protein, CDR3 DNA, D gene, J gene, V gene, clone size. The D gene is left open where the match is weak. The size entry is marked missing in some rows and otherwise reads once, few, many or a size class.

CDR3: CASSPVENSPLHF
DNA: TGTGCCAGCTCACCGGTTGAGAATTCACCCCTCCACTTT
D: .
J: TRBJ1-6
V: TRBV18
size: .

CDR3: CASSGDRSGYTF
DNA: TGTGCCAGCTCTGGGGACAGGTCTGGCTACACCTTC
D: TRBD1
J: TRBJ1-2
V: TRBV18
size: .

CDR3: CASSQVLGRANYGYTF
DNA: TGTGCCAGCAGCCAAGTTCTCGGCCGGGCTAACTATGGCTACACCTTC
D: .
J: TRBJ1-2
V: TRBV14
size: .

CDR3: CATSRVGTGTYNEQFF
DNA: TGTGCCACCAGCAGAGTTGGGACAGGTACCTACAATGAGCAGTTCTTC
D: TRBD1
J: TRBJ2-1
V: TRBV15
size: .

CDR3: CASSQRNGQVKLFF
DNA: TGTGCCAGCAGTCAAAGAAATGGACAGGTGAAACTGTTTTTT
D: TRBD1
J: TRBJ1-4
V: TRBV5-6
size: .

CDR3: CASSLGSGTGHETQYF
DNA: TGCGCCAGCAGTTTGGGATCCGGGACAGGGCATGAGACCCAGTACTTC
D: TRBD1
J: TRBJ2-5
V: TRBV5-1
size: .

CDR3: CASSLSGGSNSPLHF
DNA: TGCGCCAGCAGCTTGTCGGGGGGCAGTAATTCACCCCTCCACTTT
D: .
J: TRBJ1-6
V: TRBV5-1
size: .

CDR3: CASSTRGLAGTGELFF
DNA: TGTGCCAGCAGTACGAGGGGACTAGCAGGCACCGGGGAGCTGTTTTTT
D: TRBD2
J: TRBJ2-2
V: TRBV7-3
size: once

CDR3: CASSELRGDYNEQFF
DNA: TGTGCCAGCAGTGAGCTGCGGGGAGATTACAATGAGCAGTTCTTC
D: .
J: TRBJ2-1
V: TRBV2
size: once

CDR3: CASSLEGRGQPQHF
DNA: TGCGCCAGCAGCTTGGAGGGCAGGGGACAGCCCCAGCATTTT
D: .
J: TRBJ1-5
V: TRBV5-1
size: .

CDR3: CASSYRQSQARNQPQHF
DNA: TGTGCCAGCAGCTACCGGCAGTCACAGGCGCGCAATCAGCCCCAGCATTTT
D: .
J: TRBJ1-5
V: TRBV5-6
size: .

CDR3: CASSLQTQGATEAFF
DNA: TGCGCCAGCAGCTTGCAAACACAGGGGGCCACTGAAGCTTTCTTT
D: TRBD1
J: TRBJ1-1
V: TRBV5-1
size: .

CDR3: CASSYRQTGLSYGYTF
DNA: TGTGCCAGCAGTTATCGACAGACAGGGCTAAGCTATGGCTACACCTTC
D: TRBD1
J: TRBJ1-2
V: TRBV6-2/TRBV6-3
size: once

CDR3: CASSLGGYEQYF
DNA: TGTGCCAGCAGCCTCGGGGGGTACGAGCAGTACTTC
D: TRBD2
J: TRBJ2-7
V: TRBV5-4
size: .

CDR3: CASSNARDLTDTQYF
DNA: TGTGCCAGCAGCAACGCGCGGGATCTCACAGATACGCAGTATTTT
D: .
J: TRBJ2-3
V: TRBV6-5
size: .

CDR3: CASSQDGPARTF
DNA: TGTGCCAGCAGCCAAGATGGGCCAGCTCGGACCTTC
D: .
J: TRBJ1-2
V: TRBV14
size: .

CDR3: CASSPKTGLETQYF
DNA: TGTGCCAGCAGCCCCAAGACAGGGTTGGAGACCCAGTACTTC
D: TRBD1
J: TRBJ2-5
V: TRBV13
size: .

CDR3: CASRPGKGITGELFF
DNA: TGTGCCAGCAGACCAGGGAAAGGAATCACCGGGGAGCTGTTTTTT
D: .
J: TRBJ2-2
V: TRBV7-9
size: .

CDR3: CASSFGLRTDTQYF
DNA: TGCGCCAGCAGCTTTGGATTGAGGACAGATACGCAGTATTTT
D: .
J: TRBJ2-3
V: TRBV5-1
size: .

CDR3: CASSAGGDSEKLFF
DNA: TGTGCCAGCAGCGCAGGGGGCGATAGTGAAAAACTGTTTTTT
D: TRBD1
J: TRBJ1-4
V: TRBV9
size: .

CDR3: CATSREAGIVYEQYF
DNA: TGTGCCACCAGCAGAGAGGCAGGGATAGTCTACGAGCAGTACTTC
D: .
J: TRBJ2-7
V: TRBV15
size: .

CDR3: CASSDRGGKAFF
DNA: TGCGCCAGCAGTGACAGGGGAGGGAAAGCTTTCTTT
D: .
J: TRBJ1-1
V: TRBV10-1
size: .

CDR3: CASSPYGEDPGSNYGYTF
DNA: TGCGCCAGCAGCCCCTATGGCGAGGACCCCGGGAGTAACTATGGCTACACCTTC
D: .
J: TRBJ1-2
V: TRBV4-3
size: .

CDR3: CSVAGTDEKLFF
DNA: TGCAGCGTTGCCGGGACAGATGAAAAACTGTTTTTT
D: TRBD1
J: TRBJ1-4
V: TRBV29-1
size: once

CDR3: CASSFARQRASATQYF
DNA: TGTGCCAGCAGTTTTGCTCGGCAGCGGGCCAGCGCCACGCAGTATTTT
D: .
J: TRBJ2-3
V: TRBV28
size: once

CDR3: CASSLNRDRDAFF
DNA: TGTGCCAGCAGCTTAAACCGGGACAGGGACGCTTTCTTT
D: TRBD1
J: TRBJ1-1
V: TRBV7-2
size: .

CDR3: CASSFSRGTEAFF
DNA: TGTGCCAGCAGCTTTAGCCGGGGCACTGAAGCTTTCTTT
D: .
J: TRBJ1-1
V: TRBV7-3
size: few

CDR3: CASSSKAGGRQPQHF
DNA: TGTGCCAGCAGTTCCAAAGCGGGGGGTCGTCAGCCCCAGCATTTT
D: .
J: TRBJ1-5
V: TRBV27
size: .

CDR3: CASSSPGGAYEQYF
DNA: TGTGCCAGCAGTTCTCCGGGGGGGGCCTACGAGCAGTACTTC
D: TRBD2
J: TRBJ2-7
V: TRBV6-5
size: .

CDR3: CASSAPGQTNEKLFF
DNA: TGTGCCAGTAGTGCCCCGGGACAGACGAATGAAAAACTGTTTTTT
D: TRBD1
J: TRBJ1-4
V: TRBV19
size: .

CDR3: CASSRTRQLTNEKLFF
DNA: TGCGCCAGCAGCCGAACAAGACAGTTGACTAATGAAAAACTGTTTTTT
D: .
J: TRBJ1-4
V: TRBV4-1
size: .

CDR3: CASSSGQGDYGYTF
DNA: TGCGCCAGCAGCAGTGGACAGGGAGACTATGGCTACACCTTC
D: TRBD1
J: TRBJ1-2
V: TRBV5-1
size: .

CDR3: CATTQGAGYQPQHF
DNA: TGTGCCACTACGCAGGGGGCTGGGTATCAGCCCCAGCATTTT
D: TRBD1
J: TRBJ1-5
V: TRBV19
size: .

CDR3: CSVLEQKRDKPYEQYF
DNA: TGCAGCGTCCTAGAACAGAAACGGGACAAGCCCTACGAGCAGTACTTC
D: .
J: TRBJ2-7
V: TRBV29-1
size: .

CDR3: CASSTGQANTGELFF
DNA: TGCGCCAGCAGCACGGGACAGGCGAACACCGGGGAGCTGTTTTTT
D: TRBD1
J: TRBJ2-2
V: TRBV4-1
size: .

CDR3: CASSQPGLALYEQFF
DNA: TGCGCCAGCAGCCAACCGGGACTAGCGCTCTATGAGCAGTTCTTC
D: TRBD2
J: TRBJ2-1
V: TRBV4-1
size: .

CDR3: CASSVANEQFF
DNA: TGTGCCAGCAGCGTTGCGAATGAGCAGTTCTTC
D: .
J: TRBJ2-1
V: TRBV9
size: once

CDR3: CASSLYEGQPQHF
DNA: TGTGCCAGCAGCTTGTATGAGGGACAGCCCCAGCATTTT
D: .
J: TRBJ1-5
V: TRBV5-5
size: .

CDR3: CATSGQGGSGELFF
DNA: TGTGCCACCTCCGGGCAAGGGGGATCCGGGGAGCTGTTTTTT
D: .
J: TRBJ2-2
V: TRBV5-4
size: .

CDR3: CASSLVQGIFGNTIYF
DNA: TGTGCCAGCAGCTTAGTACAGGGAATCTTTGGAAACACCATATATTTT
D: .
J: TRBJ1-3
V: TRBV7-8
size: .

CDR3: CATSAPLQGYPWTNEQFF
DNA: TGTGCCACCAGTGCTCCCCTACAGGGGTACCCCTGGACCAATGAGCAGTTCTTC
D: TRBD1
J: TRBJ2-1
V: TRBV24-1
size: .

CDR3: CASSLGTLGEAFF
DNA: TGTGCCAGCAGCTTAGGTACTCTTGGTGAAGCTTTCTTT
D: .
J: TRBJ1-1
V: TRBV7-9
size: .

CDR3: CASSGQLLAKNIQYF
DNA: TGTGCCAGTAGTGGACAGTTACTAGCCAAAAACATTCAGTACTTC
D: .
J: TRBJ2-4
V: TRBV19
size: once

CDR3: CASSEAIAGGEQYF
DNA: TGTGCCAGCAGTGAAGCGATCGCAGGGGGCGAGCAGTACTTC
D: TRBD1
J: TRBJ2-7
V: TRBV6-1
size: few

CDR3: CASSPETDTQYF
DNA: TGTGCCAGCTCACCGGAGACAGATACGCAGTATTTT
D: .
J: TRBJ2-3
V: TRBV18
size: .

CDR3: CASKWGREANTEAFF
DNA: TGTGCCAGCAAGTGGGGCAGGGAGGCGAACACTGAAGCTTTCTTT
D: .
J: TRBJ1-1
V: TRBV27
size: .

CDR3: CASSGQVVGYGYTF
DNA: TGTGCCAGCAGTGGACAGGTTGTAGGCTATGGCTACACCTTC
D: .
J: TRBJ1-2
V: TRBV2
size: .

CDR3: CASTTRQAGSEKLFF
DNA: TGTGCCAGCACAACAAGGCAGGCGGGAAGTGAAAAACTGTTTTTT
D: .
J: TRBJ1-4
V: TRBV6-5
size: .